The T cell receptor beta chain under discussion was sequenced for a study of Graves' ophthalmopathy and Graves' hyperthyroidism. As for the study in general: There was a collection of peripheral blood at initial diagnosis, before any treatment.

V was cut by 11 bases and J by 6 bases, with 17 bases left in between. Germline assignment: CDR1 LNHDA and CDR2 SQIVND (reference sequence). The CDR3 totals 13 residues. From RNA, the CDR3 regions of TCR beta chains were amplified and sequenced. A first-round RT-PCR used HTBI primers, followed by a second-round multiplex PCR. TCRdb itself ran the multiplex PCR reads through MiXCR, one entry per CDR3 protein. This sample carries 600,000 to 700,000 distinct CDR3 sequences, approximately 39% of them seen once, and the ten largest clones take about 3.3%. Diagnosis was based on clinical symptoms, serum thyroxine, TRAb, thyroid ultrasound and orbital computed tomography. General study points: Sensitivity of about 70% and specificity of 72.22% were achieved by the model that predicted ophthalmopathy progression.

A note on this clonotype: What it binds is not known.

Sequences were obtained from peripheral blood. V gene TRBV19 combines with J gene TRBJ1-5, with D possibly matching TRBD1 (5 bases). The sequence was obtained from an adult man with Graves' ophthalmopathy. The CDR3 loop is CAWSAGTGQPQHF. CDR3 bases: TGTGCCTGGAGTGCGGGGACGGGTCAGCCCCAGCATTTT.